The next 7 T cell receptor beta chains were all read from a single sample in a study of blood T cell repertoires in COVID-19. Profiled with immunoSEQ multiplex PCR; TCRdb holds only in-frame clones, not every one. The data show 50,000 to 75,000 clones, 78% seen once. The source material was peripheral blood. The receptors stem from a man in his fifties or sixties with COVID-19, enrolled during active disease.

V is TRBV19 and J is TRBJ2-7; 10 positions agree with TRBD1. Germline lookup yields CDR1 LNHDA and CDR2 SQIVND (reference sequence). After removal of 4 bases from V and 4 bases from J, the junction contained 13 bases not matched to a gene. The CDR3 has 17 amino acids. The CDR3 is CASSTGYTGTGVYEQYF. CDR3 coding DNA: TGTGCCAGTAGTACAGGATACACCGGGACAGGGGTTTACGAGCAGTACTTC.

The chain has TRBV6-6 and TRBJ2-2; a possible D gene is TRBD2 (6 bases). This CDR3 has 12 amino acids. Per germline, CDR1 MNHNY and CDR2 SVGAGI (reference sequence). With 6 bases removed from V and 7 bases from J, the gap between germline ends came to 9 bases. CDR3 DNA sequence: TGTGCCAGCAGGGGAGGTAACGGGGAGCTGTTTTTT. Translation gives CASRGGNGELFF.

The chain uses TRBV2 and TRBJ1-5; 8 bases agree with TRBD1. Germline CDR1 reads SNHLY; CDR2 reads FYNNEI. The CDR3 has 14 residues. V lost 6 bases to trimming and J lost 4 bases; unmatched junction nucleotides: 5. CDR3: CASRGQALNQPQHF. CDR3 DNA: TGTGCCAGCAGGGGACAGGCTTTAAATCAGCCCCAGCATTTT. Full variable domain (remainder filled in from reference TRBV2 and TRBJ1-5): EPEVTQTPSHQVTQMGQEVILRCVPISNHLYFYWYRQILGQKVEFLVSFYNNEISEKSEIFDDQFSVERPDGSNFTLKIRSTKLEDSAMYFCASRGQALNQPQHFGDGTRLSIL.

The CDR3 loop is CAISGGMRAGELFF. The CDR3 region has the DNA TGTGCCATCAGTGGAGGCATGCGGGCCGGGGAGCTGTTTTTT. The chain recombines TRBV10-3 with TRBJ2-2; tentative D call: TRBD2 (5 bases). In germline, CDR1 is ENHRY, CDR2 SYGVKD. V dropped 4 bases and J dropped 6 bases, with 12 bases sitting between them. This CDR3 is 14 amino acids long.

The chain joins TRBV4-2 to TRBJ2-4, with 10 bases matching TRBD1. Germline CDR1 and CDR2: LGHNA and YNFKEQ. The ends lost 6 bases at V and 7 bases at J; junction bases unmatched: 12. The CDR3 runs to 16 residues. CDR3 loop: CASRPAGGQGSNIQYF. As DNA, the CDR3 is TGTGCCAGCAGACCCGCGGGGGGACAGGGGTCGAACATTCAGTACTTC.

The table lists this clone with a count of one. The CDR3 is CASSLGQLAGGYQETQYF. CDR3 DNA: TGTGCCAGCAGCTTAGGCCAGCTAGCGGGGGGCTACCAAGAGACCCAGTACTTC. This chain connects TRBV11-2 to TRBJ2-5; TRBD2 agrees at 11 bases. The CDR3 loop spans 18 amino acids. From germline, CDR1 is SGHAT and CDR2 FQNNGV. The V segment lost 1 base and the J segment 0 bases; nucleotides outside the gene matches: 7.

The rearrangement uses TRBV6-4 and TRBJ1-3; D unclear. The germline CDR1 and CDR2 sequences are MRHNA and SNTAGT. The V end was cut by 11 bases, the J end by 3 bases, with 23 bases between. The CDR3 is made up of 16 amino acids. The CDR3, as DNA: TGTGCCGCCCCACAACCAGTTTGGGCCCTTGGAAACACCATATATTTT. Its translation: CAAPQPVWALGNTIYF.